This entry features one TCR beta chain sequence. Its antigen is not identified. Germline CDR1 SGDLS, CDR2 YYNGEE. V shed 3 bases, J shed 4 bases, and the junction held 4 bases outside the gene matches. The CDR3 loop spans 14 amino acids. TCRdb processed the 5' RACE reads anew with MiXCR; each CDR3 protein has one entry. The sample has hundreds of thousands of distinct CDR3 sequences, under 20% seen once. The entry originates in a study of T-cell memory formation after mild COVID-19. Study-wide findings and caveats: The study found balanced CD4/CD8 in clones contracting day 15 to 85 and a CD4+ lean in later expanders.

The TCR was taken from an adult woman who had mild COVID-19 (a few samples of this study predate the infection). Cell type and time point are not known. The chain couples TRBV9 to TRBJ1-2; 9 bases line up with TRBD1. Sequencing was performed on PBMCs or a T cell subset sorted from them (not recorded which). The CDR3, as DNA: TGTGCCAGCAGCGCCACAGGGGGCGCCTATGGCTACACCTTC. This codes for CASSATGGAYGYTF.